This T cell receptor beta chain derives from a study of blood T cells in healthy people across ages. As for the study in general: Template switching captured about one barcoded beta molecule per two T cells.

Each sample yielded at least 6 million isolated PBMCs. This clonotype came up a few times. The target antigen is unknown. General study points: Donors of long life had a larger count of naive CD4+ cells and greater diversity than aged donors.

Using a J-beta primer mix together with a sample-barcoded 5' primer, a second PCR was run for about 6 to 12 cycles. TCRdb passed the 5' RACE reads through MiXCR, listing each CDR3 protein once. Of 1.5 million to 1.9 million distinct CDR3 sequences in the sample, 35% to 45% are singletons; the top ten hold about 4.1%. The CDR3 is made up of 15 amino acids. CDR1 is MNHEY and CDR2 is SMNVEV in the germline V gene (reference sequence). V lost 8 bases and J lost 10, with 23 bases in between. The chain employs TRBV27 and TRBJ1-4; D may be TRBD1 (5 bases). This TCR was sampled from a woman aged 18-29 years in good health. Sequencing used blood. CDR3 in amino acids: CASGLGGPGVGKLFF. The DNA of the CDR3 is TGTGCCAGCGGCCTGGGGGGACCGGGAGTTGGAAAACTGTTTTTT.